Described below is a single T cell receptor (beta chain) sequence and its context. These data are taken from a study of OX40 agonist ivuxolimab in advanced cancers. V was cut by 2 bases and J by 0 bases, with 9 bases left in between. The CDR3 spans 15 residues. Germline V gene sequence: CDR1 ENHRY, CDR2 SYGVKD. Here immunoSEQ multiplex PCR was the method, and the copy in TCRdb shows in-frame clones only, minus some. Of more than 15,000 clones listed, around 80% are singletons. The V gene is TRBV10-3, the J gene TRBJ2-3; the D is unclear. This clonotype was sampled from an adult with an advanced solid tumor such as melanoma, head and neck, liver or kidney cancer. Here the sequenced sample was CD4+ or CD8+ T cells sorted from blood, taken in a trial of the OX40 agonist ivuxolimab. CDR3 DNA: TGTGCCATCAGTGAGGACTCCTCTAGCACAGATACGCAGTATTTT. This encodes CAISEDSSSTDTQYF.